This section outlines one T cell receptor (beta chain) sequence together with its context. This entry is derived from a study of OX40 agonist ivuxolimab in advanced cancers. Trimming removed 0 bases from V and 7 bases from J, with 13 bases in between. CDR3 length: 14 residues. From germline, CDR1 is SGDLS and CDR2 YYNGEE. TCRdb keeps only in-frame clones here, not all; method: immunoSEQ multiplex PCR. The sample comprises approximately 65,000 clones, around nine tenths of which are singletons, and 0.9% to 1.2% rests with the top ten. A history of autoimmune disease or systemic immunosuppression excluded patients.

Source: CD4+ or CD8+ T cells sorted from blood, taken in a trial of the OX40 agonist ivuxolimab. V usage is TRBV9 and J usage is TRBJ1-1; no reliable D call. This TCR was recovered from an adult with an advanced solid tumor such as melanoma, head and neck, liver or kidney cancer. CDR3 region: CASSVARDFGEAFF. CDR3 nucleotide sequence: TGTGCCAGCAGCGTAGCTCGGGATTTTGGTGAAGCTTTCTTT.